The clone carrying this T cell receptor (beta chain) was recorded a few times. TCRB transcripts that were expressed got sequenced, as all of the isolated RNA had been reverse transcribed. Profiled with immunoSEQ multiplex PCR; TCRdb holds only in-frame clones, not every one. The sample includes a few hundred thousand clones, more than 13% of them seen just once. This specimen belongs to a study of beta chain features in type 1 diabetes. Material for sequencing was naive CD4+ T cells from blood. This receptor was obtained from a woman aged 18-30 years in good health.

CDR3 DNA: TGTGCCAGCAGCTTTTTGAAAGGGGTCGATGAGCAGTTCTTC. Protein: CASSFLKGVDEQFF. This chain joins TRBV7-2 and TRBJ2-1, with D tentatively TRBD1 (5 bases). Trimming shortened V by 3 bases and J by 8 bases, and 14 bases separated the two germline ends. The CDR3 covers 14 residues. Germline V CDR1 and CDR2: SGHTA, FQGNSA.